This T cell receptor (beta chain) originates from a study of monozygotic twins with inflammatory bowel disease. Every TCR library drew on around 3,400 ng of total RNA. TCRdb re-called the 5' RACE reads; every CDR3 protein appears as one record, without DNA. This table holds 300,000 to 400,000 distinct CDR3 sequences. The germline gives CDR1 MDHEN, CDR2 SYDVKM. CDR3 length: 16 amino acids. Sequencing used blood. The chain uses TRBV28 and TRBJ2-3; there is no DNA to check the TCRdb D call of TRBD1. This sequence originates from a human donor with ulcerative colitis or Crohn's disease, or a healthy co-twin of an affected twin (not recorded which). The CDR3 reads CASSDPALRGTDTQYF.